Below are 9 T cell receptor beta chains sequenced from a single sample in a study of T and B cells in COVID-19 patients (dated by TCRdb to the early 2020s). These reads were obtained on an Illumina MiSeq. Multiplex PCR with BIOMED2 TRB-A/B primer pools was used to amplify the TRB rearrangements. Using fastp trimming at Q25 and MiXCR clonotype assembly, TCRdb reanalyzed the public sequencing data and kept in-frame beta chains. Identical CDR3 proteins give one entry, which carries the most common genes and DNA. Present in this sample are roughly 4,600 distinct CDR3 sequences, over 20% of which were seen just once. The ten largest clones represent under 4% of the sample. TRB repertoires were amplified using about 230-550 ng of genomic DNA isolated from blood. Sample: blood. The receptors were gathered from a human donor with active COVID-19.

In its sample, this clonotype ranks as medium-sized (0.01 to 0.1%). The gene calls are TRBV12-3 or TRBV12-4 and TRBJ2-1, with TRBD2 matching over 7 bases. The V gene end was trimmed by 3 bases and the J gene end by 7 bases; junction bases not matched to a gene: 6. The CDR3 has 14 amino acids. The CDR3 coding sequence is TGTGCCAGCAGTTTGCTAGCGGAGGTAAATGAGCAGTTCTTC. Translating it yields CASSLLAEVNEQFF.

This clonotype is deemed medium-sized. V gene TRBV19 combines with J gene TRBJ1-1; a weak D match, TRBD1 (6 bases). V lost 3 bases and J 6 bases, leaving 8 bases between the germline ends. The CDR3 is made up of 12 amino acids. Germline V gives CDR1 LNHDA, CDR2 SQIVND (reference sequence). The CDR3 bases are TGTGCCAGTAGTATCGGGGGCTCTGAAGCTTTCTTT. Encoded protein: CASSIGGSEAFF.

This chain connects TRBV9 to TRBJ2-3; D call uncertain. CDR1 is SGDLS, CDR2 YYNGEE, per germline. This CDR3 contains 13 residues. Trimming took off 0 bases at V and 2 bases at J, with 4 bases between the two ends. The CDR3: CASSVAVTDTQYF. The CDR3 DNA reads TGTGCCAGCAGCGTAGCGGTCACAGATACGCAGTATTTT.

The chain employs TRBV7-9 and TRBJ2-1; the D gene is possibly TRBD1 (6 bases). This CDR3 has 19 residues. V dropped 2 bases and J dropped 6 bases, with 26 bases sitting between them. CDR1 is SEHNR and CDR2 is FQNEAQ in the germline V gene (reference sequence). The CDR3 is CASSLSPERDTPRFNEQFF. The CDR3 DNA reads TGTGCCAGCAGCTTAAGTCCGGAACGGGACACCCCGCGTTTCAATGAGCAGTTCTTC. The full variable domain, rest sourced from reference TRBV7-9 and TRBJ2-1, is DTGVSQNPRHKITKRGQNVTFRCDPISEHNRLYWYRQTLGQGPEFLTYFQNEAQLEKSRLLSDRFSAERPKGSFSTLEIQRTEQGDSAMYLCASSLSPERDTPRFNEQFFGPGTRLTVL.

This clonotype qualifies as medium-sized (0.01 to 0.1%). This chain joins TRBV15 and TRBJ1-6; D may be TRBD1 (6 bases). Trimming took off 5 bases at V and 0 bases at J, with 17 bases between the two ends. CDR1 is LNHNV and CDR2 is YYDKDF in the germline V gene (reference sequence). The CDR3 contains 18 residues. CDR3 in amino acids: CATSRRDQGPSYNSPLHF. The CDR3 DNA reads TGTGCCACCAGCCGCCGGGATCAGGGGCCCTCCTATAATTCACCCCTCCACTTT.

By share, this clonotype counts as medium-sized. The V and J genes are TRBV18 and TRBJ1-5; the D gene is possibly TRBD1 (6 bases). Germline V lookup: CDR1 KGHSH, CDR2 LQKENI. Trimming shortened V by 2 bases and J by 3 bases, and 8 bases separated the two germline ends. This CDR3 is built from 14 residues. As DNA, the CDR3 is TGTGCCAGCTCACCAGGACAGTCCAATCAGCCCCAGCATTTT. Translated: CASSPGQSNQPQHF.

This chain links TRBV18 with TRBJ1-1; 7 nucleotides match TRBD1. This CDR3 contains 14 residues. With V trimmed by 1 base and J by 4 bases, 3 bases remained unmatched. CDR1 and CDR2 (germline): KGHSH, LQKENI. The CDR3 nucleotides read TGTGCCAGCTCACCACAGGGGGCTATCACTGAAGCTTTCTTT. Translation: CASSPQGAITEAFF. Using reference TRBV18 and TRBJ1-1 for the parts outside the CDR3, the full variable domain is NAGVMQNPRHLVRRRGQEARLRCSPMKGHSHVYWYRQLPEEGLKFMVYLQKENIIDESGMPKERFSAEFPKEGPSILRIQQVVRGDSAAYFCASSPQGAITEAFFGQGTRLTVV.

This clonotype is labeled as medium-sized. The chain is built from TRBV5-6 and TRBJ2-7, with 7 bases aligning to TRBD2. CDR3 length: 14 amino acids. Germline assignment: CDR1 SGHDT and CDR2 YYEEEE. Trimming removed 2 bases from V and 3 bases from J; junction bases left unmatched: 5. CDR3 in amino acids: CASSFSGGGYEQYF. The CDR3 region has the DNA TGTGCCAGCAGCTTTTCGGGAGGAGGCTACGAGCAGTACTTC.

The sample holds many counts of this clonotype. The chain recombines TRBV7-2 with TRBJ2-7, with unresolved D. This CDR3 region has 12 residues. V lost 0 bases and J lost 6, with 6 bases in between. Germline V CDR1 and CDR2: SGHTA, FQGNSA. CDR3 nucleotides: TGTGCCAGCAGCTTAGCGTGGGGCGAGCAGTACTTC. Residues: CASSLAWGEQYF.